One and the same sample provided the 23 T cell receptor beta chains below, sequenced in a study of cytomegalovirus exposure and HLA in healthy donors. Both 60 Vbeta primers and 13 Jbeta primers went into the PCR. Profiling relied on immunoSEQ multiplex PCR, and the TCRdb table lists in-frame clones only, not all of them. The sample yields 150,000 to 200,000 clones, about four fifths seen once. The sequenced sample consisted of PBMCs. The source is a girl under 18 in good health and CMV-seropositive.

The gene calls are TRBV6-5 and TRBJ2-1; 9 bases map to TRBD2. The CDR3 extends over 16 amino acids. With 2 bases clipped from V and 7 bases from J, the junction kept 9 bases outside the gene matches. Germline CDR1 MNHEY, CDR2 SVGAGI. The CDR3, as DNA: TGTGCCAGCAGTTACAGGGCGGGGGGGGCTAAGAATGAGCAGTTCTTC. It codes for CASSYRAGGAKNEQFF.

This clone has a handful of counts. The chain has TRBV5-4 and TRBJ1-2; 8 bases match TRBD1. Germline assignment: CDR1 SGHNT and CDR2 YYREEE (reference sequence). Trimming cost V 5 bases and J 12 bases; bases outside gene matches: 6. The CDR3 contains 11 residues. CDR3 amino acids: CASSKDRENTF. CDR3 nucleotides: TGTGCCAGCAGTAAGGACAGGGAGAACACCTTC.

The J gene is TRBJ2-1, the V gene TRBV10-3, with D perhaps matching TRBD2 (5 bases). The V gene lost 6 bases and the J gene lost 6 bases, with 12 bases spanning the gap. Germline CDR1 ENHRY, CDR2 SYGVKD. This CDR3 comprises 13 residues. The CDR3 region is CAIRGEVGNEQFF. CDR3 DNA: TGTGCCATCAGGGGAGAGGTAGGCAATGAGCAGTTCTTC.

J is TRBJ1-4 and V is TRBV21-1. TRBV21-1 is a pseudogene segment. The CDR3 loop spans 15 amino acids. CDR3 region: CASSTPRPGGEKLFF. CDR3 bases: TGTGCCAGCAGCACACCCCGGCCCGGCGGGGAAAAACTGTTTTTT.

This clone has just one count. The chain has TRBV28 and TRBJ2-3; the D gene is possibly TRBD2 (7 bases). V lost 0 bases to trimming and J lost 5 bases, with 12 bases between them. Germline CDR1 MDHEN, CDR2 SYDVKM. The CDR3 runs 15 residues. CDR3 sequence reads: CASSLWGGGGDTQYF. The CDR3 DNA is TGTGCCAGCAGTTTATGGGGCGGGGGCGGAGATACGCAGTATTTT.

On this clone: In the same sample, other DNA sequences code for this CDR3. The CDR3 spells CASEGGRGRPGHGYTF. DNA for the CDR3: TGTGCCAGCGAAGGAGGCAGGGGGCGTCCTGGACATGGCTACACCTTC. The chain employs TRBV2 and TRBJ1-2; 8 bases are a match to TRBD1. The CDR3 extends over 16 amino acids. J lost 6 bases, V lost 8 bases, and 17 bases had no gene match. CDR1 is SNHLY and CDR2 is FYNNEI in the germline V gene.

The V and J genes are TRBV12-5 and TRBJ1-2, with D perhaps matching TRBD1 (5 bases). In germline, CDR1 is LGHNT, CDR2 FRNRAP. V gave up 1 base and J gave up 2 bases, with 11 bases separating them. CDR3 length: 15 amino acids. The CDR3 DNA sequence: TGTGCTAGTGGTTTGGAGGCAGGGCAGAACTATGGCTACACCTTC. Residues: CASGLEAGQNYGYTF. The full variable domain, with the rest looked up from reference TRBV12-5 and TRBJ1-2, is DARVTQTPRHKVTEMGQEVTMRCQPILGHNTVFWYRQTMMQGLELLAYFRNRAPLDDSGMPKDRFSAEMPDATLATLKIQPSEPRDSAVYFCASGLEAGQNYGYTFGSGTRLTVV.

This clone was counted between two and nine times. The CDR3 reads CASSGPGTAVYGYTF. Written as DNA, the CDR3 is TGTGCCAGCAGCGGTCCCGGGACAGCGGTCTATGGCTACACCTTC. The chain is built from TRBV5-4 and TRBJ1-2; TRBD1 matches at 7 bases. CDR1 and CDR2 (germline): SGHNT, YYREEE (reference sequence). This CDR3 region has 15 residues. J was trimmed by 4 bases and V by 4 bases; bases with no gene match: 10.

The V and J genes are TRBV4-2 and TRBJ2-1; 8 bases fit TRBD2. The ends lost 1 base at V and 8 bases at J; junction bases unmatched: 7. Germline V gene lookup returns CDR1 LGHNA and CDR2 YNFKEQ. The CDR3 runs to 15 residues. In DNA form, the CDR3 reads TGTGCCAGCAGCCAAGTTAGCGGGGCTGTCGATGAGCAGTTCTTC. Its protein product is CASSQVSGAVDEQFF.

The chain employs TRBV9 and TRBJ2-7; 11 nucleotides match TRBD1. The germline V gene has CDR1 SGDLS and CDR2 YYNGEE. J was trimmed by 4 bases and V by 2 bases; bases with no gene match: 5. The CDR3 length is 15 residues. The CDR3 sequence is CASSVGQGALYEQYF. The CDR3 DNA follows: TGTGCCAGCAGCGTTGGACAGGGGGCGCTGTACGAGCAGTACTTC.

The chain joins TRBV27 to TRBJ1-2; tentatively, D is TRBD1 (6 bases). The CDR3 runs 14 residues. Germline CDR1 is MNHEY and CDR2 is SMNVEV (reference sequence). V dropped 1 base and J dropped 8 bases, with 14 bases sitting between them. This CDR3 reads CASSLYPPGGGYTF. The CDR3 coding sequence is TGTGCCAGCAGTTTATACCCCCCGGGGGGCGGCTACACCTTC.

CDR3 region: CASSPYRDRGAEAFF. The CDR3 DNA reads as TGTGCCAGCAGTCCGTACCGGGACAGGGGAGCTGAAGCTTTCTTT. The chain recombines TRBV27 with TRBJ1-1; 10 bases align to TRBD1. Germline CDR1 reads MNHEY; CDR2 reads SMNVEV (reference sequence). V shed 5 bases, J shed 6 bases, and the junction held 9 bases outside the gene matches. The CDR3 contains 15 residues.

The rearrangement joins TRBV10-1 to TRBJ2-7, with 7 nucleotides matching TRBD1. The CDR3 length is 13 residues. Germline V lookup: CDR1 WNHNN, CDR2 SYGVQD (reference sequence). The V gene end was trimmed by 8 bases and the J gene end by 3 bases; junction bases not matched to a gene: 7. The CDR3 here is CASRWDSDYEQYF. The CDR3 DNA reads TGCGCCAGCCGCTGGGACAGTGACTACGAGCAGTACTTC.

The chain couples TRBV5-5 to TRBJ2-7; D may be TRBD2 (5 bases). V was pared by 0 bases and J by 0 bases, with 10 bases between. The CDR3 is made up of 15 amino acids. Per the germline V gene, CDR1 is SGHKS and CDR2 is YYEKEE (reference sequence). Written as DNA, the CDR3 is TGTGCCAGCAGCTTGGGTCCGGGGAGCTCCTACGAGCAGTACTTC. Its translation is CASSLGPGSSYEQYF.

V and J are TRBV11-2 and TRBJ1-2; D remains ambiguous. Trimming removed 3 bases from V and 3 bases from J, with 8 bases in between. The germline gives CDR1 SGHAT, CDR2 FQNNGV. This CDR3 is 13 amino acids long. The CDR3 loop reads CASSLRADYGYTF. Written as DNA, the CDR3 is TGTGCCAGCAGCTTGAGGGCAGACTATGGCTACACCTTC.

The genes are TRBV7-9 and TRBJ2-3, with D tentatively TRBD2 (6 bases). Germline V gene lookup returns CDR1 SEHNR and CDR2 FQNEAQ (reference sequence). The CDR3 has 14 residues. V shed 2 bases and J shed 7 bases, with 13 bases lying between them. The DNA of the CDR3 is TGTGCCAGCAGCTTACTGGGGGGTACAAATACGCAGTATTTT. Translating it yields CASSLLGGTNTQYF.

The chain carries TRBV30 and TRBJ1-2; D not resolved. Germline V CDR1 and CDR2: GTSNPN, SVGIG (reference sequence). V lost 4 bases, J lost 8 bases, and 11 bases lay in between. The CDR3 contains 11 residues. The CDR3 is CAWTYRKGYTF. CDR3 bases: TGTGCCTGGACCTATCGCAAGGGCTACACCTTC.

The rearrangement joins TRBV4-1 to TRBJ1-1; a weak D match, TRBD1 (5 bases). V was trimmed by 4 bases and J by 1 base, leaving 10 bases between them. Germline values: CDR1 MGHRA, CDR2 YSYEKL. The CDR3 has 14 residues. CDR3 nucleotides: TGCGCCAGCAGCCTAAGTAGGGGGAACACTGAAGCTTTCTTT. It specifies CASSLSRGNTEAFF.

The rearrangement joins TRBV5-1 to TRBJ1-1, with D maybe TRBD1 (5 bases). This CDR3 has 17 residues. The germline CDR1 and CDR2 sequences are SGHRS and YFSETQ. Trimming took 4 bases from V and 4 from J, leaving 23 bases between them. CDR3 nucleotides: TGCGCCAGCAGCCTCATCAGGGTTTCAGCGTCGGGCACTGAAGCTTTCTTT. It encodes CASSLIRVSASGTEAFF.

The J gene is TRBJ1-2, the V gene TRBV7-9; the match to TRBD1 covers 10 bases. The CDR3 runs 12 residues. Losses at the gene ends were 7 bases for V and 7 bases for J; bases not matched to a gene: 3. The germline CDR1 and CDR2 sequences are SEHNR and FQNEAQ (reference sequence). The CDR3: CASTTGGVGYTF. DNA of the CDR3: TGTGCCAGCACGACAGGGGGCGTTGGCTACACCTTC.

The chain combines TRBV5-1 with TRBJ2-5; 7 nucleotides align to TRBD2. The ends lost 4 bases at V and 3 bases at J; junction bases unmatched: 18. CDR1 is SGHRS, CDR2 YFSETQ, per germline. The CDR3 sequence is 18 residues long. DNA for the CDR3: TGCGCCAGCAGCAAGCGGGGACCAACCTACGGGATAGAAGAGACCCAGTACTTC. Translation gives CASSKRGPTYGIEETQYF.

The chain has TRBV7-6 and TRBJ1-2; no clear D gene. CDR3 length: 14 amino acids. The V end was cut by 1 base, the J end by 1 base, with 7 bases between. Germline-derived CDR1 and CDR2 are SGHVS and FNYEAQ. CDR3: CASSLDPFNYGYTF. CDR3 DNA sequence: TGTGCCAGCAGCTTAGATCCTTTTAACTATGGCTACACCTTC.

The genes are TRBV18 and TRBJ2-1; 9 positions match TRBD1. Germline trimming cut 4 bases from V and 6 bases from J; bases unmatched to any gene: 4. In germline, CDR1 is KGHSH, CDR2 LQKENI. This CDR3 has 14 amino acids. CDR3 sequence reads: CASSLSTGGNEQFF. The CDR3 nucleotides read TGTGCCAGCTCACTATCGACAGGGGGCAATGAGCAGTTCTTC.